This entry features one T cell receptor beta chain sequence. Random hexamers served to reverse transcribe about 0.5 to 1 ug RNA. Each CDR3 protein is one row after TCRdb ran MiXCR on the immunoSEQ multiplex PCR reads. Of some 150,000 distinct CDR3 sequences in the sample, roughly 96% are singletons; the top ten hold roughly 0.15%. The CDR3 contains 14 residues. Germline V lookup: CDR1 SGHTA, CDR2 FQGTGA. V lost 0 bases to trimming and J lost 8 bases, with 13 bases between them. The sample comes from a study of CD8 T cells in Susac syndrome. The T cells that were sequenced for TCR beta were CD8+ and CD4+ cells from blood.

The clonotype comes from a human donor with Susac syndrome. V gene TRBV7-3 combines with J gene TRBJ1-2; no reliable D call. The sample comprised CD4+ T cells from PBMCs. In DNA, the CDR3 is TGTGCCAGCAGCTTAACTTACAGTTCTGGAGGCTACACCTTC. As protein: CASSLTYSSGGYTF.